These T cell receptor beta chains were read from a single sample in a study of shared clonotypes between healthy human individuals. Clones were sequenced by immunoSEQ multiplex PCR, and TCRdb holds only the in-frame ones, with some missing. The sample lists about 2.1 million clones, just over 90% seen once, with 1.5% to 2% in the top ten. The sequencing input was naive CD8+ T cells from PBMCs. The receptor source for this set is a young man in good health. Some clones in this sample may be carry-over from other donors' samples. The CDR3 runs from the conserved cysteine through the conserved F or W. The order of the fields is CDR3 DNA, CDR3 protein, V gene, clone size, D gene, J gene. A D gene is named only where the DNA matches it firmly. Size is omitted from some rows. Given values are once, few, many or a class for expanded clones.

TGTGCCAGCAGCCTTCAGGGACAGAGCTACACCTTC CASSLQGQSYTF TRBV7-9 few TRBD1 TRBJ1-2
TGTGCCAGCAGCCTTGTTGAGGGGCCGAGGGAGACCCAGTACTTC CASSLVEGPRETQYF TRBV28 . . TRBJ2-5
TGCGCCAGCAGCTTGGGACAGACTGGAAACACCATATATTTT CASSLGQTGNTIYF TRBV5-1 . . TRBJ1-3
TGTGCCAGCCTTCCTTACAGGGATCATAATGAGCAGTTCTTC CASLPYRDHNEQFF TRBV27 . . TRBJ2-1
TGTGCCAGCAGCGTAGGCCTGGCTAGCAGCCACAATGAGCAGTTCTTC CASSVGLASSHNEQFF TRBV9 . . TRBJ2-1
TGTGCCAGCAGTTTATCAGGTGTCAATGAGCAGTTCTTC CASSLSGVNEQFF TRBV27 . . TRBJ2-1
TGTGCCAGCAGTTACTCGAGCCACGAGCAGTACTTC CASSYSSHEQYF TRBV6-6 . . TRBJ2-7
TGTGCCATCAGTCGACAGGGGGCGGGTGAGACCCAGTACTTC CAISRQGAGETQYF TRBV10-3 . TRBD1 TRBJ2-5
TGTGCCAGCCAGGCAGTGGGGGGGTACTACGAGCAGTACTTC CASQAVGGYYEQYF TRBV7-9 . TRBD2 TRBJ2-7
TGTGCCAGCAGCGTAGAGGTCAGGGGAGGTGAGCAGTTCTTC CASSVEVRGGEQFF TRBV9 . . TRBJ2-1
TGTGCCAGCAGTTTAATCGGCAGCCCGGAGCAGTTCTTC CASSLIGSPEQFF TRBV27 . . TRBJ2-1
TGTGCCAGCTCACCGTCGGGACATCCCCATGAAAAACTGTTTTTT CASSPSGHPHEKLFF TRBV18 . . TRBJ1-4
TGTGCCAGTAGTGTCGCAGGGGCGAACACTGAAGCTTTCTTT CASSVAGANTEAFF TRBV19 . . TRBJ1-1
TGTGCCAGCACCTCGGGGGTCTCCTACGAGCAGTACTTC CASTSGVSYEQYF TRBV7-9 . . TRBJ2-7
TGTGCCAGCAGCTTATCAGGGGCGGGGGACCAAGAGACCCAGTACTTC CASSLSGAGDQETQYF TRBV7-9 . . TRBJ2-5
TGTGCCAGCAGCTTAGAAGTGGGTTACGAGCAGTACTTC CASSLEVGYEQYF TRBV11-2 . . TRBJ2-7
TGTGCCAGCAGAAGTTCTAATCAGCCCCAGCATTTT CASRSSNQPQHF TRBV27 . . TRBJ1-5
TGCGCCAGCAGCTTGGGCTGGCTGGCCCAAGAGACCCAGTACTTC CASSLGWLAQETQYF TRBV5-1 . . TRBJ2-5
TGTGCCAGCAGTTTCCTTGTCGCAGAAGCTTTCTTT CASSFLVAEAFF TRBV27 . . TRBJ1-1
TGTGCCACCAGCAGTTCCAGGGATGGGGAAGAGACCCAGTACTTC CATSSSRDGEETQYF TRBV15 . . TRBJ2-5
TGTGCCAGCAGTTCCCTTCCGCGGCTAGCCAAAAACATTCAGTACTTC CASSSLPRLAKNIQYF TRBV27 . . TRBJ2-4
TGTGCCAGCAGCGCGACCGGGGAGGGCTCCTACGAGCAGTACTTC CASSATGEGSYEQYF TRBV7-3 . TRBD2 TRBJ2-7
TGTGCCAGCAGCGGACTAGCGAGAAGCTCCTACGAGCAGTACTTC CASSGLARSSYEQYF TRBV28 . TRBD2 TRBJ2-7
TGCGCCAGCAGGGTGGGACTAGCGGGGGGGCACACCGGGGAGCTGTTTTTT CASRVGLAGGHTGELFF TRBV4-3 . TRBD2 TRBJ2-2
TGTGCCAGTAGTATACGGTCGGGACTAGCGTTATCAGATACGCAGTATTTT CASSIRSGLALSDTQYF TRBV19 . TRBD2 TRBJ2-3
TGTGCCAGTACGGCTGGGACGGGCTACACCTTC CASTAGTGYTF TRBV19 few . TRBJ1-2
TGTGCCAGCAGTTTATTTAGCAACTCTGGAAACACCATATATTTT CASSLFSNSGNTIYF TRBV28 . . TRBJ1-3
TGTGCCAGCAGCTTAGCGTTGGGGGATCGGGGTGAAAAACTGTTTTTT CASSLALGDRGEKLFF TRBV7-8 . . TRBJ1-4
TGTGCCAGCAGCTTGGGGGCCCTCTCCTCCGAGCAGTACTTC CASSLGALSSEQYF TRBV11-3 . . TRBJ2-7
TGCAGCGTTGACGGACAGGCGATATCTAACTATGGCTACACCTTC CSVDGQAISNYGYTF TRBV29-1 . TRBD1 TRBJ1-2
TGTGCCAGCAGACGTGGACAGAAAAACCACGAGCAGTACTTC CASRRGQKNHEQYF TRBV28 . . TRBJ2-7
TGTGCTAGTGGTTTGGTACCAGGGAGCGGGAGAGAGAATGAGCAGTTCTTC CASGLVPGSGRENEQFF TRBV12-5 . TRBD2 TRBJ2-1
TGTGCCAGCAGCGCTACCGTCCCCTCGGGCGAGCAGTACTTC CASSATVPSGEQYF TRBV7-9 . . TRBJ2-7
TGTGCCAGCAGTGACGGCCCCTGGGTAGCTAACACTGAAGCTTTCTTT CASSDGPWVANTEAFF TRBV2 . . TRBJ1-1
TGTGCCAGCAGCGCGCGACAGGGTGGAGAGCCCCAGCATTTT CASSARQGGEPQHF TRBV9 . TRBD1 TRBJ1-5
TGTGCCAGCACCTCGCGGGGGGCGGGAGATCGCCCCGGGGAGCTGTTTTTT CASTSRGAGDRPGELFF TRBV5-6 once TRBD2 TRBJ2-2
TGTGCCAGCAGCCCTAGCGGGAAGGTGTCCTACAATGAGCAGTTCTTC CASSPSGKVSYNEQFF TRBV9 . TRBD2 TRBJ2-1
TGTGCCAGCAGTTTATCGAACGACGCCTTGGATACGCAGTATTTT CASSLSNDALDTQYF TRBV27 . . TRBJ2-3
TGTGCCAGCCAACTAGCGGGAAACTACGAGCAGTACTTC CASQLAGNYEQYF TRBV7-9 . TRBD2 TRBJ2-7
TGTGCCAGCAGTTTATCGCGTCAGGGGAATATTAACTATGGCTACACCTTC CASSLSRQGNINYGYTF TRBV27 . . TRBJ1-2
TGCGCCAGCAGCCATGCCGTTGGGATGAACACTGAAGCTTTCTTT CASSHAVGMNTEAFF TRBV4-1 . . TRBJ1-1
TGTGCCAGCAGCTGGGGGGGGCGCATAAGTTACGAGCAGTACTTC CASSWGGRISYEQYF TRBV7-2 . . TRBJ2-7
TGTGCCAGCAGCCAAGATCTCGGCAGGGAGTTCGGGCAGCCCCAGCATTTT CASSQDLGREFGQPQHF TRBV4-2 . . TRBJ1-5